This T cell receptor (beta chain) was captured by sequencing in a study of T cells of healthy individuals. TCRdb fed the 5' RACE reads into MiXCR, producing one record per CDR3 protein. This table holds more than 60,000 distinct CDR3 sequences, 15% to 20% found once. In germline, CDR1 is SGHTA, CDR2 FQGNSA. This CDR3 has 16 amino acids. The germline V and J ends were trimmed by 0 bases and 5 bases, with 15 bases remaining between them. The V and J genes are TRBV7-2 and TRBJ2-3, with D perhaps being TRBD1 or TRBD2 (5 bases each). This clonotype was obtained from a human donor in good health. CDR3 DNA: TGTGCCAGCAGCTTAGCGTGGCAGGGACGAGGAGATACGCAGTATTTT. This sequence encodes CASSLAWQGRGDTQYF. The full variable domain, completed using reference TRBV7-2 and TRBJ2-3, is GAGVSQSPSNKVTEKGKDVELRCDPISGHTALYWYRQSLGQGLEFLIYFQGNSAPDKSGLPSDRFSAERTGGSVSTLTIQRTQQEDSAVYLCASSLAWQGRGDTQYFGPGTRLTVL.